The TCR beta chain under discussion was sequenced for a study of T cell changes during pregnancy in multiple sclerosis. Repertoires were generated with immunoSEQ multiplex PCR, while TCRdb's copy carries only in-frame clones and drops some. Of tens of thousands of clones listed, about 92% are singletons. The source was CD8+ T cells from peripheral blood mononuclear cells, collected in the third trimester of pregnancy. The sequence was obtained from a female donor with multiple sclerosis, enrolled in a pregnancy study.

This chain's CDR3 is CASSIGLPGQGWNQPQHF. The CDR3 nucleotides are TGTGCCAGTAGTATCGGTCTCCCAGGACAGGGATGGAATCAGCCCCAGCATTTT. The rearrangement links TRBV19 to TRBJ1-5; 8 bases agree with TRBD1. From germline, CDR1 is LNHDA and CDR2 SQIVND (reference sequence). The ends lost 3 bases at V and 4 bases at J; junction bases unmatched: 14. The CDR3 has 18 residues.